The clone carrying this T cell receptor (beta chain) was seen more than once but under ten times. Its antigen is as yet unknown. This entry is derived from a study of PD-1 blockade in classical Hodgkin lymphoma. The overall study: Patients were administered nivolumab (3 mg/kg intravenously) every 2 weeks. Study-wide results and limits: The study reported lower baseline TCR diversity in newly diagnosed patients than in healthy donors. At C4D1, TCR diversity had climbed significantly for CD4+ cells, though not for CD8+ cells.

TCRdb's copy holds only in-frame clones and misses some; the assay was immunoSEQ multiplex PCR. The table has 45,000 to 55,000 clones, around two thirds seen once; the top ten hold about 15%. There was relapse after autologous stem cell transplantation in every patient, and there was variation in brentuximab vedotin exposure. Each best response was a complete response, a partial response or progressive disease. V dropped 2 bases and J dropped 7; count of bases not matched to a gene: 13. The CDR3 covers 16 residues. In germline, CDR1 is SGHTA, CDR2 FQGTGA. The TCR sequence derives from a human donor with classical Hodgkin lymphoma. Sequencing used peripheral blood mononuclear cells (PBMCs), obtained before the second cycle of nivolumab. The chain carries TRBV7-3 and TRBJ1-2, with TRBD1 identical over 7 bases. CDR3 coding DNA: TGTGCCAGCAGCTTAGTGTCAGGGGGGTTTGTAAGTGGCTACACCTTC. Translating gives CASSLVSGGFVSGYTF.